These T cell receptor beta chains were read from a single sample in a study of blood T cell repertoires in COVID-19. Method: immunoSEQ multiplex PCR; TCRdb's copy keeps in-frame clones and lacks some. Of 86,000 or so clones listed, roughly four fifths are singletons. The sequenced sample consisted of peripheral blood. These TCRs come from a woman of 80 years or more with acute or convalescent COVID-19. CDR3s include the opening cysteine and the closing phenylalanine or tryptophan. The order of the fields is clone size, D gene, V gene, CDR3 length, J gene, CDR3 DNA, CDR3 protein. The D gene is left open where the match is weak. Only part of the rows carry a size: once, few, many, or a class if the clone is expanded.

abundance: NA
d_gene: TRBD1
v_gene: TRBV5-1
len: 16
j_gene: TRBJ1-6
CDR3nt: TGCGCCAGCAGCTTTTCTCCGGGACAGGGTATGTCACCCCTCCACTTT
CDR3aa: CASSFSPGQGMSPLHF

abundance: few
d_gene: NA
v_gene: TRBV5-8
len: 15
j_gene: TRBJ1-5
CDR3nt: TGTGCCAGCAGCCAAAAAACGGTGGGCAATCAGCCCCAGCATTTT
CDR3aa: CASSQKTVGNQPQHF

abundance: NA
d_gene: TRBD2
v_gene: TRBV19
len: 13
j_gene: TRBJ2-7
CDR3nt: TGTGCCAGTAGCGGGGGGGGGCCCTACGAGCAGTACTTC
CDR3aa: CASSGGGPYEQYF

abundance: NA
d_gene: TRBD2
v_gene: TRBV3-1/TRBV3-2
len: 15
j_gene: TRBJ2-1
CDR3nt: TGTGCCAGCAGCCAAGTTGCGGGAGGCTTCAATGAGCAGTTCTTC
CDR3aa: CASSQVAGGFNEQFF

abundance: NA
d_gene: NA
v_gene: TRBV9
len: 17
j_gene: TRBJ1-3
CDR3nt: TGTGCCAGCAGCGTATACGATACGGGGGGGTCTGGAAACACCATATATTTT
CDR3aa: CASSVYDTGGSGNTIYF

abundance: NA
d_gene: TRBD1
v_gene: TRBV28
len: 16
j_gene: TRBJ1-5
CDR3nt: TGTGCCAGCAGTTTAGCAGGGGGTTATAGCAATCAGCCCCAGCATTTT
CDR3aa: CASSLAGGYSNQPQHF

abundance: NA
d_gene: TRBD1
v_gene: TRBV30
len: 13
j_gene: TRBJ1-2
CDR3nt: TGTGCCTGGAGTAGCGACAGGGCGGGGGGCTACACCTTC
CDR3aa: CAWSSDRAGGYTF

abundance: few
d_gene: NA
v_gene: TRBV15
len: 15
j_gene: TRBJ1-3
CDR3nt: TGTGCCACCAGCAGACCTGGACAGCGGGGGAACACCATATATTTT
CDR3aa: CATSRPGQRGNTIYF

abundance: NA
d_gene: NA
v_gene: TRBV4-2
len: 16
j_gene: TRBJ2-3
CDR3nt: TGTGCCAGCAGCCAAGAGCCCTCCCGAAGCGGAGATACGCAGTATTTT
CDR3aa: CASSQEPSRSGDTQYF

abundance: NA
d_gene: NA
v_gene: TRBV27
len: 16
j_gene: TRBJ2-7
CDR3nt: TGTGCCAGCAGCCCACGACAGTCTGGGCTTTCCTACGAGCAGTACTTC
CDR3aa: CASSPRQSGLSYEQYF

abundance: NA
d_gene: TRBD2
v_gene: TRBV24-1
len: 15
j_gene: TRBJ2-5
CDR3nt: TGTGCCACTAGGGGCGGAGCGGGGAGACAAGAGACCCAGTACTTC
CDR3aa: CATRGGAGRQETQYF

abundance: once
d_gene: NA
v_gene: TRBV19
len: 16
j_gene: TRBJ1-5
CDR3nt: TGTGCCAGTAAGCTGGCGGGACGGCGCCTTAATCAGCCCCAGCATTTT
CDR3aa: CASKLAGRRLNQPQHF

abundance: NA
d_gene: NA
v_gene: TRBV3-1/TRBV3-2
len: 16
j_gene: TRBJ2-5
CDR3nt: TGTGCCAGCAGCCGTCACATAGCGGATTCCCCCATGACCCAGTACTTC
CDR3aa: CASSRHIADSPMTQYF

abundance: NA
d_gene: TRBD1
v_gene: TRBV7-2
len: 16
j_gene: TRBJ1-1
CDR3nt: TGTGCCAGCAGCCCGCCCCTCGGACAGGCAAGCACTGAAGCTTTCTTT
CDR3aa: CASSPPLGQASTEAFF

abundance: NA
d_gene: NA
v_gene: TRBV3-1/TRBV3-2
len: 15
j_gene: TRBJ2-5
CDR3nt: TGTGCCAGCAGCCAAGAACCAAACTACCAAGAGACCCAGTACTTC
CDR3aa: CASSQEPNYQETQYF

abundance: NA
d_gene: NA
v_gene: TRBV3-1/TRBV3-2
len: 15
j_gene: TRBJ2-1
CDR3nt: TGTGCCAGCAGCCAAGAGGCCAGGGGCGTCGGGGAGCAGTTCTTC
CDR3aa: CASSQEARGVGEQFF

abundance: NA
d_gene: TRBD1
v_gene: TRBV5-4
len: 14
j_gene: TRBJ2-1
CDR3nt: TGTGCCAGCAGCTCGGGACAGGGCTTTGATGAGCAGTTCTTC
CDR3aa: CASSSGQGFDEQFF

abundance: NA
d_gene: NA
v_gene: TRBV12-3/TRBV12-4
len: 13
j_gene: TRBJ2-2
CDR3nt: TGTGCCAGCAGCCAGGGTGTAACCGGGGAGCTGTTTTTT
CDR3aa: CASSQGVTGELFF

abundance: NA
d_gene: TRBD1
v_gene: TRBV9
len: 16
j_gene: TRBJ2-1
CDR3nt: TGTGCCAGCAGCGTAGCTACAGGACAGGGGTACAATGAGCAGTTCTTC
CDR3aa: CASSVATGQGYNEQFF

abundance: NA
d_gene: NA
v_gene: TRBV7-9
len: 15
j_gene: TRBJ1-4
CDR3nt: TGTGCCAGCAGCTTAAGGGCGAACAGGGATGAAAAACTGTTTTTT
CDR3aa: CASSLRANRDEKLFF

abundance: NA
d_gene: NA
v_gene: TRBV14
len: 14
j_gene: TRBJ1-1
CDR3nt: TGTGCCAGCAGCCAAGGTGGAGGGAACACTGAAGCTTTCTTT
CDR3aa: CASSQGGGNTEAFF

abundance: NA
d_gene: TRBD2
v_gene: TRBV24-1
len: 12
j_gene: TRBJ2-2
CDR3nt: TGTGCCACCAATGGGGGGGCCGGGGAGCTGTTTTTT
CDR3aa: CATNGGAGELFF

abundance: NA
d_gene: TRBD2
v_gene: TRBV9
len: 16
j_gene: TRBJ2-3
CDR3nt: TGTGCCAGCAGCGTCGCCGGGACTAGCTTTACAGATACGCAGTATTTT
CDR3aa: CASSVAGTSFTDTQYF

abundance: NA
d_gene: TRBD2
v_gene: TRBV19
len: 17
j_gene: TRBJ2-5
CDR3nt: TGTGCCAGTACCCTACGGACTAGCGGGGGGGCCGGGGAGACCCAGTACTTC
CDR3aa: CASTLRTSGGAGETQYF

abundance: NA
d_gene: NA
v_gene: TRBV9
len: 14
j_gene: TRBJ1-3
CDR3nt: TGTGCCAGCAGCGTAGCTGGAGAGAGAAACACCATATATTTT
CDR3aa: CASSVAGERNTIYF

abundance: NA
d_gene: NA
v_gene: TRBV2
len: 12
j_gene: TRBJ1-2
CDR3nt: TGTGCCAGCAAGCGGCAGTTCTATGGCTACACCTTC
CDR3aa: CASKRQFYGYTF

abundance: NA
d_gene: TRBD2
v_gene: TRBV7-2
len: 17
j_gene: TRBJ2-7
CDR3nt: TGTGCCAGCAGCCCCCGGGTACTAGCGGAGACCCTATACGAGCAGTACTTC
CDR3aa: CASSPRVLAETLYEQYF

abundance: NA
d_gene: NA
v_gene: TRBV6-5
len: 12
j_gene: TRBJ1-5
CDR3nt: TGTGCCAGCAGTTACTCTACAGGGCCCCAGCATTTT
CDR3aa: CASSYSTGPQHF

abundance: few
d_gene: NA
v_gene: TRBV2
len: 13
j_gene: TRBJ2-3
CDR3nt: TGTGCCAGCAGTGCGGAGAGCACAGATACGCAGTATTTT
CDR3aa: CASSAESTDTQYF

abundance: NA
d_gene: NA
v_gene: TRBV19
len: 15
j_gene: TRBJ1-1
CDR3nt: TGTGCCAGTAGTATTCCCGGGGGGGTGAACACTGAAGCTTTCTTT
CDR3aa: CASSIPGGVNTEAFF

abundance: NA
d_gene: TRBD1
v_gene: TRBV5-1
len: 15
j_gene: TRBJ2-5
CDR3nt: TGCGCCAGCAGCTTCTCGGGACAGTACCAAGAGACCCAGTACTTC
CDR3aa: CASSFSGQYQETQYF

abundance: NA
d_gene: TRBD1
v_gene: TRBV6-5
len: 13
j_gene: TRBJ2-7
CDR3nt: TGTGCCAGCAGTCGGACAGGGACCTACGAGCAGTACTTC
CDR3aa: CASSRTGTYEQYF

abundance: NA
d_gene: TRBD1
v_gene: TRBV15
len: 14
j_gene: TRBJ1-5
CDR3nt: TGTGCCACCAGCAGAGAAGGACAGGAGCAGCCCCAGCATTTT
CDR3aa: CATSREGQEQPQHF

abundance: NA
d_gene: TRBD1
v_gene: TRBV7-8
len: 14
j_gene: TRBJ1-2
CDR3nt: TGTGCCAGCAGCGGACGGACAGGGAGCCCCCTCTACACCTTC
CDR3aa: CASSGRTGSPLYTF

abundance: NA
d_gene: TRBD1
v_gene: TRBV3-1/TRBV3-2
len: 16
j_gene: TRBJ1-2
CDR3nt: TGTGCCAGCAGCCAATGGGGGACAGGGGGTAACTATGGCTACACCTTC
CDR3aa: CASSQWGTGGNYGYTF

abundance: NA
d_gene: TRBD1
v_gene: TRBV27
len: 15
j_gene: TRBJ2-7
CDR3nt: TGTGCCAGCAGGCCTCCGGGACAGGCCTTTGACGAGCAGTACTTC
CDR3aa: CASRPPGQAFDEQYF

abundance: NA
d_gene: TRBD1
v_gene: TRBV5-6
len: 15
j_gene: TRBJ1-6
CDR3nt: TGTGCCAGCAGCCAAAAGGGGGCGAGCAATTCACCCCTCCACTTT
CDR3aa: CASSQKGASNSPLHF

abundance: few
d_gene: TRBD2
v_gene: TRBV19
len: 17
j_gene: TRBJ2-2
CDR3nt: TGTGCCAGTAGTATCTACCGGGGGGGCCGGCGGACCGGGGAGCTGTTTTTT
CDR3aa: CASSIYRGGRRTGELFF

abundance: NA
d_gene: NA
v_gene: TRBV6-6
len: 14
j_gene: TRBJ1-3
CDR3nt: TGTGCCAGCAGACAAGGGACATGGGGAAACACCATATATTTT
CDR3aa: CASRQGTWGNTIYF

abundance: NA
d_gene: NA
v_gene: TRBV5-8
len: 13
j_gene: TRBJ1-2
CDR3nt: TGTGCCAGCAATGTGGGAGCTAACTATGGCTACACCTTC
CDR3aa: CASNVGANYGYTF

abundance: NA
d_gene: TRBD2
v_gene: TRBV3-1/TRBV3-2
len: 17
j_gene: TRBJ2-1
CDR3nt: TGTGCCAGCAGCCGGGGCGGGGGAGCAAGCTCCTACAATGAGCAGTTCTTC
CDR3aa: CASSRGGGASSYNEQFF

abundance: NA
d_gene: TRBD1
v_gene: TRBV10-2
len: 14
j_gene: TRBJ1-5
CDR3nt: TGCGCCAGCGGCGAACCCGGGACAGGGATACCCCAGCATTTT
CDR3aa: CASGEPGTGIPQHF

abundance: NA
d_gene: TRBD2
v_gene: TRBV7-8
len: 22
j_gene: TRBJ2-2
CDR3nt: TGTGCCAGCAGCTTCCCCCCCAATTGGGCTAGCGGGGGGCCGGGTGAAACCGGGGAGCTGTTTTTT
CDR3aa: CASSFPPNWASGGPGETGELFF

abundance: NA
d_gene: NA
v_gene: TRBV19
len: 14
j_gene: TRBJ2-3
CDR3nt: TGTGCCAGTAGATCGAGGCCGGGGGAAGATACGCAGTATTTT
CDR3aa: CASRSRPGEDTQYF

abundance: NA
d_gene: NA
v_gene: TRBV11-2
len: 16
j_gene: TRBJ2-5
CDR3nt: TGTGCCAGCAGCTTAAAGGTGGGGGGACTCCAAGAGACCCAGTACTTC
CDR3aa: CASSLKVGGLQETQYF

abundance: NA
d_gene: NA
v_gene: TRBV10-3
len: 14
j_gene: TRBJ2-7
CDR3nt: TGTGCCATCAGTGATCCTCAACAGGGCTACGAGCAGTACTTC
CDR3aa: CAISDPQQGYEQYF

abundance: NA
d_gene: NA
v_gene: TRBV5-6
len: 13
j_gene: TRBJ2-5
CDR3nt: TGTGCCAGCAGCATTCAGGGTTCAGAGACCCAGTACTTC
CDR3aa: CASSIQGSETQYF

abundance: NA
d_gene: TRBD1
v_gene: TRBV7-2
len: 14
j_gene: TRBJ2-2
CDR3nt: TGTGCCAGCAGCGCAACAGGGGACACCGGGGAGCTGTTTTTT
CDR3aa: CASSATGDTGELFF

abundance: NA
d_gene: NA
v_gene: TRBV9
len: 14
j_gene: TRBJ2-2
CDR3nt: TGTGCCAGCAGCTCCCAGACGAACACCGGGGAGCTGTTTTTT
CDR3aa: CASSSQTNTGELFF

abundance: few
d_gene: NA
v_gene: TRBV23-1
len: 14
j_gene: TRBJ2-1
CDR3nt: TGCGCCAGCAGTCCCTCCTCAGCGGAAGGTGAGCAGTTCTTC
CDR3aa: CASSPSSAEGEQFF

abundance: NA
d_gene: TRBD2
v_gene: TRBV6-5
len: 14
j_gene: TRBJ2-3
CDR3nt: TGTGCCAGCAGGGGACTAGCTAGCACAGATACGCAGTATTTT
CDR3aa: CASRGLASTDTQYF

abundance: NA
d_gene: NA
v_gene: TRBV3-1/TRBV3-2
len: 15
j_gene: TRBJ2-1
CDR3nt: TGTGCCAGCAGTCTCCAAGCCAAAGTCTACAATGAGCAGTTCTTC
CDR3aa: CASSLQAKVYNEQFF

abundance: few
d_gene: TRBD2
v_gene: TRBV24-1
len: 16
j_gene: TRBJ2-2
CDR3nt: TGTGCCACCAGTGATTTAGGCGCGGGAGGGACCGGGGAGCTGTTTTTT
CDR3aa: CATSDLGAGGTGELFF

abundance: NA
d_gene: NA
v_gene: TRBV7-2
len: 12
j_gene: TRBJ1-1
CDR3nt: TGTGCCAGCAGCCCCCAGGAGGGTTGGGCTTTCTTT
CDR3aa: CASSPQEGWAFF

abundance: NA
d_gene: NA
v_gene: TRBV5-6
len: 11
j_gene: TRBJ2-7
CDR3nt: TGTGCCAGCAGCTTGGTAGAGGAGCAGTACTTC
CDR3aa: CASSLVEEQYF

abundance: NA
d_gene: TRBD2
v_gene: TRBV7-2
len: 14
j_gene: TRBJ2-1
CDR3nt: TGTGCCAGCAGTTTATCGCGGGAGTACAATGAGCAGTTCTTC
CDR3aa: CASSLSREYNEQFF

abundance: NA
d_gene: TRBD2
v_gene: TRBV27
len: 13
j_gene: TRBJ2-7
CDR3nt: TGTGCCAGCAGTCTCGGGAGGGCCTACGAGCAGTACTTC
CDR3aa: CASSLGRAYEQYF

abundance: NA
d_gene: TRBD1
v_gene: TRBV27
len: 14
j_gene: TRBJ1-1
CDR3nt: TGTGCCAGCGGACGGGGACAGGGGGTTTATGAAGCTTTCTTT
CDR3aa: CASGRGQGVYEAFF

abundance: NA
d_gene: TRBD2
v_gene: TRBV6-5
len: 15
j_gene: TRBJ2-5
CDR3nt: TGTGCCAGCAGTTTACTAGCGGGAGGATGGGAGACCCAGTACTTC
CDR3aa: CASSLLAGGWETQYF